The rows below give T cell receptor beta chains drawn from one sample of a study of T cell repertoires in cytomegalovirus infection. TCRdb re-called the reads through MiXCR, storing one row per CDR3 protein. This sample carries 200,000 to 300,000 distinct CDR3 sequences, 12% of them seen once, and the ten largest clones take around 1.6%. The sample was PBMCs. The receptor source for this set is a human donor in good health (CMV status not recorded). Some clones in this sample may be carry-over from other donors' samples. Both conserved end residues are part of each CDR3. Clone size is stated in some rows and not others, as once, few, many or a class when expanded.

v_call,clone_size,cdr3_aa
TRBV7-6,many,CASSLETFRSGANVLTF
TRBV10-3,-,CAISDRDRRGDGYTF
TRBV7-2,many,CASSLGGGKQETQYF
TRBV20-1,few,CSARVTGSDEQYF
TRBV2,-,CASRGDRTSISPWDF
TRBV7-9,many,CASSLGQLPQHF
TRBV12-3/TRBV12-4,many,CASRKTENTEAFF
TRBV3-1,few,CASSQGIRDRTAQPQHF
TRBV9,-,CASSVGPGGPGEQYF
TRBV7-2,many,CASSPTWGLETQPQHF
TRBV5-1,-,CASSLGPQDSLSSYEQYF
TRBV24-1,few,CAINSGRSNEQFF
TRBV19,-,CASSIDGAYNSPLHF
TRBV28,many,CASRPISNQPQHF
TRBV4-3,many,CASSQDRGNSYEQYF
TRBV11-2,many,CASSLTGVRGSGTQYF
TRBV7-2,many,CASSSLRSHNEQFF
TRBV29-1,-,CSVEGQFNTEAFF
TRBV12-3/TRBV12-4,many,CASSSLRTGVSYGYTF
TRBV7-2,many,CASSYSTGSDTQYF
TRBV28,once,CASGPADSSYNEQFF
TRBV20-1,-,CSARDRSRAVNYGYTF
TRBV7-2,many,CASSLTTANRKNSGNTIYF
TRBV5-1,-,CASSRDSMRETQYF
TRBV20-1,few,CSARDPQGPDTQYF
TRBV7-2,many,CASSKDTYEQYF
TRBV6-1,few,CASRRLSSTDTQYF
TRBV12-3/TRBV12-4,many,CASSPSDRGSTEAFF
TRBV19,many,CASSMGRGAHNQPQHF
TRBV20-1,-,CSASKGQGSYEQYF
TRBV7-2,-,CASSLASGSRYEQYF
TRBV11-2,many,CASSPPAGGYTEAFF
TRBV30,-,CAWGIVNTEAFF
TRBV10-3,-,CAISEDRNNSPLHF
TRBV19,-,CATSIQSSGNTIYF
TRBV7-2,many,CASSTPGLAGVPYQETQYF
TRBV5-6,many,CASSVGGQASALHF
TRBV7-2,many,CASSLAPGTGRDSYEQYF
TRBV7-9,many,CASSPTGKNIQYF
TRBV6-2/TRBV6-3,few,CASTTRRGPPSNTGELFF
TRBV2,many,CASRPDSHTDTQYF
TRBV20-1,few,CSARGVVVQHADTQYF
TRBV28,many,CASSLMGVGTEAFF
TRBV7-8,many,CASSTGTGTNYGYTF
TRBV7-6,many,CASSLFGGNEQYF
TRBV7-2,many,CASSWVAGSNQPQHF